A selection of T cell receptor beta chains follows, all from one sample in a study of CD8+ T cells in alopecia areata. Some clones are missing from TCRdb's copy, which holds only in-frame ones; the method was immunoSEQ multiplex PCR. The sample yields 270,000 or so clones, roughly 64% seen once. This sample comprised CD4+ T cells sorted from blood, obtained at week 24, from a patient treated with tofacitinib. These receptors were collected from a human donor with alopecia areata. Both conserved end residues are part of each CDR3. A clone size is listed for some rows: how often the clone was seen (once, few, many), or a class if it is expanded.

CDR3aa: CASSYRVNQPQHF
j_gene: TRBJ1-5
abundance: NA
len: 13
v_gene: TRBV6-5

CDR3aa: CASSQVGGQGETQYF
j_gene: TRBJ2-5
abundance: NA
len: 15
v_gene: TRBV4-3

CDR3aa: CSVDTPRGGMNTEAFF
j_gene: TRBJ1-1
abundance: few
len: 16
v_gene: TRBV29-1

CDR3aa: CASSSKSGELFF
j_gene: TRBJ2-2
abundance: NA
len: 12
v_gene: TRBV7-7

CDR3aa: CAWSEDRGQAGYTF
j_gene: TRBJ1-2
abundance: NA
len: 14
v_gene: TRBV30

CDR3aa: CASSVGTSGDTQYF
j_gene: TRBJ2-3
abundance: few
len: 14
v_gene: TRBV5-1

CDR3aa: CACSRDRGFNEQYF
j_gene: TRBJ2-7
abundance: NA
len: 14
v_gene: TRBV30

CDR3aa: CAWSVLGNNKNIQYF
j_gene: TRBJ2-4
abundance: NA
len: 15
v_gene: TRBV30

CDR3aa: CASSATGKGTEAFF
j_gene: TRBJ1-1
abundance: once
len: 14
v_gene: TRBV6-1

CDR3aa: CASSQDTGPGDETQYF
j_gene: TRBJ2-5
abundance: NA
len: 16
v_gene: TRBV14

CDR3aa: CASSTQRGGFYEQYF
j_gene: TRBJ2-7
abundance: NA
len: 15
v_gene: TRBV25-1

CDR3aa: CASTTVTEAFF
j_gene: TRBJ1-1
abundance: few
len: 11
v_gene: TRBV7-9

CDR3aa: CASSLEETQYF
j_gene: TRBJ2-5
abundance: few
len: 11
v_gene: TRBV5-1

CDR3aa: CASSRQTGGPSEQYF
j_gene: TRBJ2-7
abundance: NA
len: 15
v_gene: TRBV6-1

CDR3aa: CASSLPLANYGYTF
j_gene: TRBJ1-2
abundance: once
len: 14
v_gene: TRBV7-2

CDR3aa: CASNYRTGGSSPLHF
j_gene: TRBJ1-6
abundance: NA
len: 15
v_gene: TRBV5-6